The count of the clone carrying this T cell receptor (beta chain) is one. The sample originates from a study of T-cell memory formation after mild COVID-19. Study information: For the most part, TCR clusters were specific to one donor.

Amplification by 5'RACE using constant-segment primers produced TCR alpha and TCR beta cDNA libraries that carried sample barcodes and UMIs. Via MiXCR, TCRdb re-called the 5' RACE reads, giving one row per CDR3 protein. There are some 250,000 distinct CDR3 sequences in the sample; around 17% occur only once, and under 30% lies in the top ten. Deletions cut 3 bases from V and 6 bases from J, with 14 bases between. Germline lookup yields CDR1 SEHNR and CDR2 FQNEAQ (reference sequence). This CDR3 spans 14 amino acids. This TCR derives from a man aged 18 to 30 who had mild COVID-19 (a few samples of this study predate the infection). Cell type and time point are not known. The rearrangement uses TRBV7-9 and TRBJ1-2; D may be TRBD1 (6 bases). The sequencing input was PBMCs or a T cell subset sorted from them (not recorded which). The CDR3 nucleotides are TGTGCCAGCAGCTTGGGCCGGGGGCGAGATGGCTACACCTTC. This codes for CASSLGRGRDGYTF.